The source of this TCR beta chain is a study of blood T cell repertoires in COVID-19. On the study more broadly: Nucleic acid was either cDNA or gDNA, and it came from T cells, B-cell-depleted T cells, or PBMCs.

This CDR3 contains 18 residues. Trimming took 4 bases from V and 2 from J; bases not matched to a gene: 15. Per the germline V gene, CDR1 is SGHVS and CDR2 is FQNEAQ. Clones were sequenced by immunoSEQ multiplex PCR, and TCRdb holds only the in-frame ones, with some missing. The table lists around 40,000 clones, roughly 94% of them singletons. The TCR sequence derives from a human donor with active COVID-19. The donor label of this sample is uncertain. The sample was peripheral blood. The chain combines TRBV7-8 with TRBJ2-5; 8 nucleotides align to TRBD1. The CDR3 region has the DNA TGTGCCAGCAGCTACCGGGACAGGCGAAACCTCCTTCAAGAGACCCAGTACTTC. Protein sequence: CASSYRDRRNLLQETQYF.